A selection of T cell receptor beta chains follows, all from one sample in a study of beta chain bispecific antibodies for T cell cancers. From the 5' RACE reads, TCRdb called clonotypes with MiXCR, one entry per CDR3 protein. Of roughly 15,000 distinct CDR3 sequences listed, approximately 2% are singletons. These receptors are not linked to any known antigen. Sequencing input: healthy donor T cells cultured with leukemia cells. These receptors originate from a human donor in good health. Some clones in this sample may be carry-over from other donors' samples. The CDR3 runs from the conserved cysteine through the conserved F or W. D genes are given only for firm matches. Some rows mark clone size as missing; the rest say once, few, many or name a class of expanded clone.

v_gene	abundance	d_gene	j_gene	len	CDR3nt	CDR3aa
TRBV3-1	many	TRBD1	TRBJ1-2	14	TGTGCCAGCAGCCAGACAGGGGCCCACTATGGCTACACCTTC	CASSQTGAHYGYTF
TRBV6-1	many	NA	TRBJ1-3	15	TGTGCCACCTTCCCGACAGCGAGCTCTGGAAACACCATATATTTT	CATFPTASSGNTIYF
TRBV9	NA	TRBD1	TRBJ1-1	13	TGTGCCAGCAGCGTCGACAGGGGTACTGAAGCTTTCTTT	CASSVDRGTEAFF
TRBV19	many	TRBD2	TRBJ2-1	14	TGTGCCAGTAACATGCGGGGGGGAAGGAATGAGCAGTTCTTC	CASNMRGGRNEQFF
TRBV9	many	NA	TRBJ2-2	13	TGTGCCAGCAGCGAGCCTAACACCGGGGAGCTGTTTTTT	CASSEPNTGELFF
TRBV5-1	many	NA	TRBJ2-1	14	TGCGCCAGCAGCCCCGACTCGTCCTACAATGAGCAGTTCTTC	CASSPDSSYNEQFF
TRBV5-1	many	TRBD1	TRBJ2-3	16	TGCGCCAGCGGATCGTACAGAACAGGGGACACAGATACGCAGTATTTT	CASGSYRTGDTDTQYF
TRBV7-3	many	NA	TRBJ2-3	13	TGTGCCAGCAGCGACCCCCCTAGCCAGACGCAGTATTTT	CASSDPPSQTQYF
TRBV21-1	many	NA	TRBJ2-3	18	TGTGCCAGCAGCAAAGGGGGAAAACGGTCACGAGGTACAGATACGCAGTATTTT	CASSKGGKRSRGTDTQYF
TRBV29-1	many	TRBD2	TRBJ2-5	14	TGCAGCGTACGGGGAGCGGGGGGGAAAGAGACCCAGTACTTC	CSVRGAGGKETQYF
TRBV12-3/TRBV12-4	many	NA	TRBJ1-6	15	TGTGCCAGCACCGTAGTGGGAGATTCTAATTCACCCCTCCACTTT	CASTVVGDSNSPLHF
TRBV2	medium-sized	NA	TRBJ2-7	14	TGTGCCAGCAGTGTATGGCCGGGATCCTACGAGCAGTACTTC	CASSVWPGSYEQYF
TRBV7-6	many	NA	TRBJ1-1	18	TGTGCCAGCAGCCTTAGCGCTGGACAGAAGCTAATGAACACTGAAGCTTTCTTT	CASSLSAGQKLMNTEAFF
TRBV6-5	many	NA	TRBJ2-3	13	TGTGCCAGCAGTTACTCAAGACGAGATACGCAGTATTTT	CASSYSRRDTQYF
TRBV5-1	many	NA	TRBJ2-5	14	TGCGCCAGCAGCTTGGTGATAGACAAAGAGACCCAGTACTTC	CASSLVIDKETQYF
TRBV5-4	few	NA	TRBJ1-5	15	TGTGCCAGCAGCGAAGGTGTGGCAGTCCATCAGCCCCAGCATTTT	CASSEGVAVHQPQHF
TRBV27	many	NA	TRBJ1-2	12	TGTGCCAGCCTGGGGGGGAGTGGAGGCTACACCTTC	CASLGGSGGYTF
TRBV15	many	NA	TRBJ2-2	15	TGTGCCACCAGCATAAGGGCAATTAACACCGGGGAGCTGTTTTTT	CATSIRAINTGELFF
TRBV7-3	many	NA	TRBJ2-2	13	TGTGCCAGCAGCCCATCGAACACCGGGGAGCTGTTTTTT	CASSPSNTGELFF
TRBV5-1	many	NA	TRBJ1-1	11	TGCGCCAGCAGCGATGGACATGAAGCTTTCTTT	CASSDGHEAFF
TRBV10-3	many	TRBD1	TRBJ1-4	16	TGTGCCATCAGCGCCTTGGGACAGGGATCGGAAGAAAAACTGTTTTTT	CAISALGQGSEEKLFF
TRBV12-5	many	NA	TRBJ1-1	15	TGTGCTAGTGGTTTGGTAACTGCTCTCCAGGCTGAAGCTTTCTTT	CASGLVTALQAEAFF
TRBV7-9	many	TRBD1	TRBJ2-7	14	TGTGCCAGCAGCTTAAGTACAGGGGAGTACGAGCAGTACTTC	CASSLSTGEYEQYF
TRBV12-3/TRBV12-4	many	NA	TRBJ2-2	12	TGTGCCAGCAGCACGGGAGCCGGGGAGCTGTTTTTT	CASSTGAGELFF
TRBV5-4	NA	NA	TRBJ2-7	14	TGTGCCAGCAGCAAGGAACAGGGAACCTACGAGCAGTACTTC	CASSKEQGTYEQYF
TRBV10-3	many	NA	TRBJ2-7	13	TGTGCCATCAATCCTACGGATTCTTACGAGCAGTACTTC	CAINPTDSYEQYF
TRBV5-4	NA	NA	TRBJ2-2	16	TGTGCCAGCAGCTTGGTGTACCAGGGAGGCACCGGGGAGCTGTTTTTT	CASSLVYQGGTGELFF
TRBV5-1	many	NA	TRBJ1-2	21	TGCGCCAGCAGCCCCCGAGTGAAGGAGAACCTCTTTAAATCTCTCGACTATGGCTACACCTTC	CASSPRVKENLFKSLDYGYTF
TRBV28	many	NA	TRBJ1-1	13	TGTGCCAGCAGTCCCCTCTTCATCACTGAAGCTTTCTTT	CASSPLFITEAFF
TRBV5-1	many	NA	TRBJ2-5	16	TGCGCCAGCAGCTTGGCCTCAGGGGTTAACCAAGAGACCCAGTACTTC	CASSLASGVNQETQYF
TRBV12-2	many	NA	TRBJ2-7	13	TGTGCAAGTCGCTTCTCCGTGCTGGACGAGCAGTACTTC	CASRFSVLDEQYF
TRBV20-1	many	NA	TRBJ2-7	16	TGCAGTGCTTCCGGGATCTCAAACACAGATACGGAGATTAGGTACTTC	CSASGISNTDTEIRYF
TRBV19	many	NA	TRBJ1-1	12	TGTGCCAGTCGTACACCTGGCACTGAAGCTTTCTTT	CASRTPGTEAFF
TRBV6-2/TRBV6-3	many	TRBD1	TRBJ2-7	12	TGTGCCAGCGGGACAGGGGGCTACGAGCAGTACTTC	CASGTGGYEQYF
TRBV14	medium-sized	NA	TRBJ2-7	14	TGTGCCAGCAGTCTGGGACCGCTTTCCTACGAGCAGTACTTC	CASSLGPLSYEQYF
TRBV27	many	TRBD2	TRBJ2-5	19	TGTGCCAGCAGTCCAGAGCCCCCCCCAGGACTAGCGGAACAAGAGACCCAGTACTTC	CASSPEPPPGLAEQETQYF
TRBV18	many	NA	TRBJ2-3	12	TGTGCCAGCTCCTCCGTCGCAGATACGCAGTATTTT	CASSSVADTQYF
TRBV7-9	many	TRBD2	TRBJ2-3	17	TGTGCCAGCAGCCCCTACGGGGGTGCGGGGGGGCCGAGTACGCAGTATTTT	CASSPYGGAGGPSTQYF
TRBV6-5	many	TRBD1	TRBJ2-7	12	TGTGCCAGCGGGACAGGTCACTACGAGCAGTACTTC	CASGTGHYEQYF
TRBV2	many	NA	TRBJ1-1	12	TGTGCCAGCAGTGGACACAACACTGAAGCTTTCTTT	CASSGHNTEAFF
TRBV7-2	many	NA	TRBJ1-2	15	TGTGCCAGCACCCAAGCCTCAAGTCTGGGCTATGGCTACACCTTC	CASTQASSLGYGYTF
TRBV19	few	NA	TRBJ1-2	15	TGTGCCAGTAGTATTCAGGGAAGAATGGGCTATGGCTACACCTTC	CASSIQGRMGYGYTF
TRBV12-3/TRBV12-4	many	TRBD2	TRBJ2-5	14	TGTGCCAGCAACTCCCTAGCGGGGGAAGAGACCCAGTACTTC	CASNSLAGEETQYF
TRBV20-1	many	NA	TRBJ2-3	13	TGCAGTGCTTCCGTCGTGGGCACAGATACGCAGTATTTT	CSASVVGTDTQYF
TRBV3-1	many	TRBD2	TRBJ2-1	18	TGTGCCAGCAGCCAGGGACTAGCGGGGGGGATAGCCTACAATGAGCAGTTCTTC	CASSQGLAGGIAYNEQFF
TRBV5-1	medium-sized	NA	TRBJ1-1	11	TGCGCCAGCAGCTACGGGGTTGAAGCTTTCTTT	CASSYGVEAFF
TRBV10-3	many	NA	TRBJ2-7	13	TGTGCCATCACAGCGGCTATCTCCTACGAGCAGTACTTC	CAITAAISYEQYF
TRBV5-1	many	NA	TRBJ1-3	14	TGCGCCAGCAGCTTGGTAGGGGGTCGAAACACCATATATTTT	CASSLVGGRNTIYF
TRBV6-5	few	NA	TRBJ2-7	17	TGTGCCAGCAGTTACCCCAGCCTCGACAGCCTCCAGTACGAGCAGTACTTC	CASSYPSLDSLQYEQYF